This T cell receptor beta chain was sequenced during a study of immune cell composition in non-small cell lung cancer. The assay was immunoSEQ multiplex PCR, and TCRdb's table has in-frame clones only and misses some. Of 5,500 to 7,500 clones listed, roughly 70% are singletons. To note about this clone: What it binds is not known.

The ends lost 1 base at V and 2 bases at J; junction bases unmatched: 2. CDR1 is SGHTA and CDR2 is FQGNSA in the germline V gene. This CDR3 is 16 amino acids long. Study findings and constraints: Top 10 clone scores and clonality were higher in squamous than adenocarcinoma.

The J gene is TRBJ2-1, the V gene TRBV7-2, with 10 bases that match TRBD1. Sequencing was done on a sample of lung tumor tissue. The TCR comes from a human donor with non-small cell lung cancer. The CDR3 loop reads CASSLGGTGAYNEQFF. CDR3 nucleotide sequence: TGTGCCAGCAGCTTAGGCGGGACAGGGGCCTACAATGAGCAGTTCTTC.